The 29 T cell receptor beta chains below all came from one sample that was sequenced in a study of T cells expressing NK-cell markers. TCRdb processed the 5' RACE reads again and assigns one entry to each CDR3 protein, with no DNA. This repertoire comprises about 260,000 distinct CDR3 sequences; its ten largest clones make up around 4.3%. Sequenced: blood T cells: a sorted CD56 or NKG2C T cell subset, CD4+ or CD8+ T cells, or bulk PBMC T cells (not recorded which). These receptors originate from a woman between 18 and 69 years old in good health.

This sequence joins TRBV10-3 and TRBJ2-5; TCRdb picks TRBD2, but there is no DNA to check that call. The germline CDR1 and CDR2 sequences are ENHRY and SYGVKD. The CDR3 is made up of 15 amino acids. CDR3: CAISDPSGSTETQYF.

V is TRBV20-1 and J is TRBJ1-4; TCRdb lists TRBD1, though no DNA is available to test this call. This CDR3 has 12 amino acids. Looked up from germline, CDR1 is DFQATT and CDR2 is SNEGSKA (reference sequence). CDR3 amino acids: CSTTGADEKLFF.

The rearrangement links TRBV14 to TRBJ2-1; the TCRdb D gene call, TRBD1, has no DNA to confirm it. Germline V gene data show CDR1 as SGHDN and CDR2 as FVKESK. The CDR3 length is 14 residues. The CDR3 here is CASSQVGTRAQQFF.

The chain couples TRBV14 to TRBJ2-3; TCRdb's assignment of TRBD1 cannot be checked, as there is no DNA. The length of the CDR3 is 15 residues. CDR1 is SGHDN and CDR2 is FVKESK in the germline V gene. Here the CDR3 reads CASSRLGQGIDTQYF.

The CDR3 protein is CASSLLVNEKLFF. The gene calls are TRBV27 and TRBJ1-4. Looked up from germline, CDR1 is MNHEY and CDR2 is SMNVEV (reference sequence). The CDR3 totals 13 residues.

This CDR3 reads CASSPTSSTGELFF. The rearrangement uses TRBV11-2 and TRBJ2-2. This CDR3 has 14 amino acids. Germline values: CDR1 SGHAT, CDR2 FQNNGV.

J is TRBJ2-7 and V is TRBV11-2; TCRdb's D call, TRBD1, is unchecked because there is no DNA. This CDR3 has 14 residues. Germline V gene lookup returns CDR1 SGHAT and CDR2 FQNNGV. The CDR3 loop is CASTGGQVSNEQYF.

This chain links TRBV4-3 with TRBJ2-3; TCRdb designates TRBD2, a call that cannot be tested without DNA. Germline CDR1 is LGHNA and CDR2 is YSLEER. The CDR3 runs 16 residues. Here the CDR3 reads CASRPRLAVGADTQYF.

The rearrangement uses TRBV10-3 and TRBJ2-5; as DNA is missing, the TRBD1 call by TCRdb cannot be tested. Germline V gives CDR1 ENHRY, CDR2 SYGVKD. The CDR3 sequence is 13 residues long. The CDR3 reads CAISGGQGETQYF.

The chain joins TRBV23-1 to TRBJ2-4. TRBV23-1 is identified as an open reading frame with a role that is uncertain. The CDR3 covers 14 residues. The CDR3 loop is CASRPQAQVNIQYF.

The CDR3 spells CASSERRDSQGEQFF. The chain joins TRBV25-1 to TRBJ2-1; as DNA is missing, the TRBD1 call by TCRdb cannot be tested. The CDR3 is 15 residues long. Per germline, CDR1 MGHDK and CDR2 SYGVNS.

The CDR3 reads CASSPGLGLNEKLFF. The rearrangement joins TRBV5-1 to TRBJ1-4; there is no DNA to check the TCRdb D call of TRBD1. Germline V gene lookup returns CDR1 SGHRS and CDR2 YFSETQ. This CDR3 is built from 15 residues.

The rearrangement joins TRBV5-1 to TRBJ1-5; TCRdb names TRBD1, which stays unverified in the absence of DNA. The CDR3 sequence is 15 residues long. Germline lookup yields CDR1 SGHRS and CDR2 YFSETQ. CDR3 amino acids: CASSSTGDSNQPQHF.

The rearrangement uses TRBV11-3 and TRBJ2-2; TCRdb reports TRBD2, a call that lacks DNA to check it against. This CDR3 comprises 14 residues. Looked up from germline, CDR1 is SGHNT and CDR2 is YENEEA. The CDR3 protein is CASSKGEDTGELFF. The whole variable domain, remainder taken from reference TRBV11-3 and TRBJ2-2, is EAGVVQSPRYKIIEKKQPVAFWCNPISGHNTLYWYLQNLGQGPELLIRYENEEAVDDSQLPKDRFSAERLKGVDSTLKIQPAELGDSAVYLCASSKGEDTGELFFGEGSRLTVL.

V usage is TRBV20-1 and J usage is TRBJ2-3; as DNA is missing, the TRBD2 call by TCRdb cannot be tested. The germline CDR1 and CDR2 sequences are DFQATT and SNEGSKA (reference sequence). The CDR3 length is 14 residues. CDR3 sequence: CSARLAGSTDTQYF.

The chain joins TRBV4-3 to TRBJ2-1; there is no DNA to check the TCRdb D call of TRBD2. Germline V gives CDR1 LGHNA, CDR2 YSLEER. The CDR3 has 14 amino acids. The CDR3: CASSQAGWANEQFF.

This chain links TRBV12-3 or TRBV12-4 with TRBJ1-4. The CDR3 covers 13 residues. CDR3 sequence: CASRTAAGEKLFF.

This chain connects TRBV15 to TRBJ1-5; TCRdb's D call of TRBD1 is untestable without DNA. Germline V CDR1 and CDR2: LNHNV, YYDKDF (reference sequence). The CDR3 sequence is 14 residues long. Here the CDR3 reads CATKDRGSNQPQHF.

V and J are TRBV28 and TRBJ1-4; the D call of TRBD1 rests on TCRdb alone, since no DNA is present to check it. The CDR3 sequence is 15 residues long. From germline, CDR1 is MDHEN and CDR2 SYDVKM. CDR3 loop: CASSPPDRGGEKLFF.

The CDR3 spells CASSPTLETQYF. The gene calls are TRBV3-1 and TRBJ2-5. Germline assignment: CDR1 LGHDT and CDR2 YNNKEL (reference sequence). The CDR3 length is 12 residues.

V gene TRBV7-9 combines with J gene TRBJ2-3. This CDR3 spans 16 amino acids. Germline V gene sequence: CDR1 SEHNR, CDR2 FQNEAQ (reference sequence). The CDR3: CASSLALKGFTDTQYF.

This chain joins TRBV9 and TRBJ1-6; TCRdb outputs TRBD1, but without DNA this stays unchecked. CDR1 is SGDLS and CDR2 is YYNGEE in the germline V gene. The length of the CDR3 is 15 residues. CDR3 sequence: CASSVETGNNSPLHF.

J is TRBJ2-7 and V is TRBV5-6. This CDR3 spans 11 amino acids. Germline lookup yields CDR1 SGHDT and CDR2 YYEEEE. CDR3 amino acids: CASSLDARKYF.

CDR3 region: CASSYSDSSSGNTIYF. The V call is TRBV6-5, the J call TRBJ1-3; TCRdb names TRBD1, which stays unverified in the absence of DNA. CDR3 length equals 16 residues. CDR1 MNHEY and CDR2 SVGAGI come from the germline V gene.

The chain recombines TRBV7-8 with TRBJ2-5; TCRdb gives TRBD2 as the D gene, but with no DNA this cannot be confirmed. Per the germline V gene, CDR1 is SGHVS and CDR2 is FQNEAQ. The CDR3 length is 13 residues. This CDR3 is CASRLAVQETQYF.

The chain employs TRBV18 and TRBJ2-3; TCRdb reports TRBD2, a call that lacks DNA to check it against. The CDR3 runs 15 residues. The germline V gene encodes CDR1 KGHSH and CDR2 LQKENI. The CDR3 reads CASSPLAGPTDTQYF.

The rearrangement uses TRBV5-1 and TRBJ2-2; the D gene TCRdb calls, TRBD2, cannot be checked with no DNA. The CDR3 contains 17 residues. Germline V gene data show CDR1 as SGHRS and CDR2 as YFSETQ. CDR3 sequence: CASSPHGGALNTGELFF.

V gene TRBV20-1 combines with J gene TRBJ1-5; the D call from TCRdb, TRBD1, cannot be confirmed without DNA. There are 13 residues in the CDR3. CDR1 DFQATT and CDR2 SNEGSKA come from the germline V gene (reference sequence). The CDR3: CSAGDRGYQPQHF.

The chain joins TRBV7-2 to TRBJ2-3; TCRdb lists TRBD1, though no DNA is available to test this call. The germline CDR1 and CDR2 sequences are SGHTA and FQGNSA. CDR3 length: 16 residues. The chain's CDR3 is CASSLGTGSPTDTQYF.